The sequence of this T cell receptor (beta chain) was determined in a study of shared clonotypes between healthy human individuals. Study-wide background: The plates for each donor numbered three CD4 naive, three CD4 memory, two CD8 naive and one CD8 memory.

Germline V CDR1 and CDR2: SGHNT, YENEEA. Trimming removed 0 bases from V and 6 bases from J, with 12 bases in between. The CDR3 length is 14 residues. Each subset's genomic DNA was shared equally among a number of immunoSEQ plates. Assay used: immunoSEQ multiplex PCR; TCRdb lists only in-frame clones, some missing. The data hold about 2.3 million clones, with under 95% observed a single time. J is TRBJ2-7 and V is TRBV11-3, with no clear D. This TCR was recovered from a man younger than 30 in good health. Some clones in this sample may be carry-over from other donors' samples. Material for sequencing was naive CD4+ T cells from PBMCs. Subset in this sample: CD45RA+ positively selected. In nucleotides, the CDR3 is TGTGCCAGCAGCTTAGATGGCAGGATGAGCGAGCAGTACTTC. Its translation is CASSLDGRMSEQYF.